The 20 T cell receptor beta chains in this list originate from one sample, sequenced in a study of regulatory T cells in long-lasting Graves disease. The time point is: newly diagnosed GD, antithyroid drugs for less than 3 months. After RNA was extracted from PBMCs, the TCR library was made from it. Arm-PCR with iRepertoire HTBI primers amplified the CDR3 regions for these TCR beta libraries. TCRdb processed the multiplex PCR reads anew with MiXCR; each CDR3 protein has one entry. This table holds about 620,000 distinct CDR3 sequences, roughly 16% found once. This same sample was also part of a study on T cells in Graves' hyperthyroidism and ophthalmopathy.

Material: peripheral blood mononuclear cells (PBMCs), obtained at new diagnosis, from a patient treated with antithyroid drugs. These receptors were collected from a woman younger than 45 with Graves disease.

The sample holds a few counts of this clonotype. The gene calls are TRBV10-3 and TRBJ1-1; no clear D. Germline CDR1 and CDR2: ENHRY and SYGVKD. The CDR3 is 12 residues long. The V and J ends lost 3 bases and 7 bases respectively, with 9 bases between them. The CDR3 DNA sequence: TGTGCCATCAGTGAAGCCCGGGGTGAAGCTTTCTTT. This translates into CAISEARGEAFF.

In its sample, this clonotype was seen a few times. V is TRBV6-5 and J is TRBJ2-3, with D perhaps matching TRBD1 or TRBD2 (5 bases each). V shed 2 bases and J shed 2 bases, with 11 bases lying between them. The CDR3 has 15 amino acids. The germline V gene has CDR1 MNHEY and CDR2 SVGAGI. The CDR3 region has the DNA TGTGCCAGCAGTTACGGGGTGGGGGACACAGATACGCAGTATTTT. This sequence encodes CASSYGVGDTDTQYF.

This clonotype appeared a few times. This chain connects TRBV3-1 to TRBJ1-4; a possible D gene is TRBD1 (5 bases). With 4 bases removed from V and 6 bases from J, the gap between germline ends came to 18 bases. CDR1 LGHDT and CDR2 YNNKEL come from the germline V gene (reference sequence). The CDR3 runs 16 residues. CDR3 loop: CASSPRTYSPYEKLFF. The CDR3 coding sequence is TGTGCCAGCAGCCCCCGGACATATAGCCCCTATGAAAAACTGTTTTTT. The complete variable domain, with remaining parts taken from reference TRBV3-1 and TRBJ1-4, reads DTAVSQTPKYLVTQMGNDKSIKCEQNLGHDTMYWYKQDSKKFLKIMFSYNNKELIINETVPNRFSPKSPDKAHLNLHINSLELGDSAVYFCASSPRTYSPYEKLFFGSGTQLSVL.

The sample holds many counts of this clonotype. This chain connects TRBV27 to TRBJ1-5, with D hard to call. This CDR3 is built from 9 residues. V lost 5 bases and J 16 bases, leaving 9 bases between the germline ends. The germline V gene encodes CDR1 MNHEY and CDR2 SMNVEV (reference sequence). For the CDR3, the DNA is TGTGCCAGCAGTCCCGCGGAACATTTT. This encodes CASSPAEHF.

Many counts were recorded for this clonotype. DNA of the CDR3: TGTGCCAGCAGTGCGCCCTCAGACTACACCTTC. Amino acids: CASSAPSDYTF. J is TRBJ1-2 and V is TRBV6-1; no reliable D call. The CDR3 sequence is 11 residues long. From germline, CDR1 is MNHNS and CDR2 SASEGT. V was shortened by 4 bases and J by 10 bases, with 10 bases between the two germline ends.

This clonotype appeared a few times. The chain recombines TRBV6-5 with TRBJ2-1; TRBD2 matches at 9 bases. Germline CDR1 MNHEY, CDR2 SVGAGI. J was trimmed by 8 bases and V by 0 bases; bases with no gene match: 8. CDR3 size: 16 residues. DNA for the CDR3: TGTGCCAGCAGTTACTCGTTAGCGGGAGCGGTGGATGAGCAGTTCTTC. Translation: CASSYSLAGAVDEQFF.

This clonotype was observed many times. The chain uses TRBV28 and TRBJ2-5, with TRBD1 identical over 7 bases. The CDR3 consists of 14 residues. V lost 8 bases to trimming and J lost 5 bases; unmatched junction nucleotides: 11. CDR1 and CDR2 from the germline V gene are MDHEN and SYDVKM. The CDR3 reads CASDSRGLGETQYF. DNA of the CDR3: TGTGCCAGCGATTCAAGGGGGCTCGGGGAGACCCAGTACTTC.

Only a few counts were recorded for this clonotype. The rearrangement joins TRBV5-5 to TRBJ2-7, with 8 bases matching TRBD2. The V gene's germline CDR1 is SGHKS and CDR2 YYEKEE (reference sequence). The CDR3 extends over 14 amino acids. With V trimmed by 7 bases and J by 5 bases, 11 bases remained unmatched. The CDR3 region has the DNA TGTGCCAGCCGACGTGCAGCGGGAGTCAACGAGCAGTACTTC. Translated: CASRRAAGVNEQYF.

In its sample, this clonotype was seen many times. The chain recombines TRBV5-1 with TRBJ2-1; no firm D call. Trimming took off 2 bases at V and 5 bases at J, with 8 bases between the two ends. Germline V lookup: CDR1 SGHRS, CDR2 YFSETQ. The CDR3 spans 13 residues. CDR3 residues: CASSFPSDNEQFF. CDR3 nucleotide sequence: TGCGCCAGCAGCTTCCCCAGCGACAATGAGCAGTTCTTC.

The chain has TRBV5-1 and TRBJ2-7; weak D call: TRBD1 (6 bases). V lost 0 bases and J 9 bases, leaving 28 bases between the germline ends. Germline CDR1 and CDR2: SGHRS and YFSETQ. The CDR3 length is 18 residues. CDR3 sequence: CASSLGGPGHGQNPGQYF. The CDR3 nucleotides read TGCGCCAGCAGCTTGGGGGGGCCGGGACATGGACAGAACCCAGGGCAGTACTTC.

The table lists this clonotype with many counts. CDR3 residues: CASSATAEHNYGYTF. CDR3 nucleotide sequence: TGTGCCAGCAGTGCGACAGCCGAACATAACTATGGCTACACCTTC. The rearrangement uses TRBV12-3 or TRBV12-4 and TRBJ1-2; perhaps TRBD1 as D (5 bases). CDR3 length equals 15 residues. Trimming stripped 5 bases from V and 1 base from J, with 14 bases between.

The chain links TRBV28 to TRBJ2-3, with 11 bases lining up with TRBD1. The junction had 9 bases not matched to a gene; V was cut back by 5 bases and J by 5 bases. Germline V gene data show CDR1 as MDHEN and CDR2 as SYDVKM. The CDR3 covers 16 residues. CDR3 DNA sequence: TGTGCCAGCAGTCGGCCGGGACAGGGGGTGGGAGATACGCAGTATTTT. Translated, it gives CASSRPGQGVGDTQYF.

This clonotype occurred once. The V gene is TRBV7-9, the J gene TRBJ2-3, with 7 bases identical to TRBD1. V lost 0 bases to trimming and J lost 3 bases; unmatched junction nucleotides: 3. The germline CDR1 and CDR2 sequences are SEHNR and FQNEAQ (reference sequence). This CDR3 region has 15 residues. The DNA of the CDR3 is TGTGCCAGCAGCTTAGCTGGGACAGTAACAGATACGCAGTATTTT. Protein product: CASSLAGTVTDTQYF.

This clonotype showed up many times. The chain combines TRBV19 with TRBJ1-5, with a tentative D call TRBD1 (5 bases). Germline V gene lookup returns CDR1 LNHDA and CDR2 SQIVND (reference sequence). This CDR3 has 18 residues. V was cut by 3 bases and J by 0 bases, with 18 bases left in between. The chain's CDR3 is CASSILQGSFHSNQPQHF. In DNA form, the CDR3 reads TGTGCCAGTAGTATTTTGCAGGGATCTTTTCATAGCAATCAGCCCCAGCATTTT.

The V and J genes are TRBV6-1 and TRBJ1-5; D is possibly TRBD1 (5 bases). CDR3 length: 13 amino acids. The germline CDR1 and CDR2 sequences are MNHNS and SASEGT. The V gene lost 7 bases and the J gene lost 5 bases, with 12 bases spanning the gap. The DNA for the CDR3 is TGTGCCAGCAACTACGGGGGGGATCAGCCCCAGCATTTT. It translates to CASNYGGDQPQHF.

The V and J genes are TRBV3-1 and TRBJ2-1; 9 bases line up with TRBD2. V gave up 4 bases and J gave up 6 bases; unmatched junction bases: 13. The V gene's germline CDR1 is LGHDT and CDR2 YNNKEL (reference sequence). This CDR3 region has 17 residues. The CDR3 nucleotides read TGTGCCAGCAGCCCTTATATCGGAGCGGGAGGTATCAATGAGCAGTTCTTC. It specifies CASSPYIGAGGINEQFF.

This clonotype has more than one count but fewer than ten. The chain has TRBV6-1 and TRBJ1-2; 8 nucleotides agree with TRBD1. Trimming cost V 4 bases and J 8 bases; bases outside gene matches: 3. The germline V gene encodes CDR1 MNHNS and CDR2 SASEGT. This CDR3 has 12 amino acids. The DNA of the CDR3 is TGTGCCAGCAGTGCTGGGACAGGCGGCTACACCTTC. Encoded protein: CASSAGTGGYTF.

This clonotype was seen many times. The chain links TRBV20-1 to TRBJ1-1; possibly TRBD1 for D (6 bases). In germline, CDR1 is DFQATT, CDR2 SNEGSKA (reference sequence). This CDR3 spans 21 amino acids. V was clipped by 3 bases and J by 0 bases, with 32 bases between them. CDR3 coding DNA: TGCAGTGCTAGGGCCTCCCGATGGGAGGTACAGGGTACGGGGATGAACACTGAAGCTTTCTTT. Protein product: CSARASRWEVQGTGMNTEAFF.

In regard to this clonotype: The junction departs from the called germline gene at one end, perhaps through a read error. The genes are TRBV4-1 and TRBJ2-7; 9 nucleotides align to TRBD1. Germline V gene sequence: CDR1 MGHRA, CDR2 YSYEKL. This CDR3 comprises 16 residues. This CDR3 is CASSQGGTGRRDEQYF. The CDR3 DNA is TGCGCCAGCAGTCAAGGGGGGACAGGGAGGAGGGACGAGCAGTACTTC.

This clonotype was observed a few times. The J gene is TRBJ2-1, the V gene TRBV27, with 7 bases lining up with TRBD2. Germline-derived CDR1 and CDR2 are MNHEY and SMNVEV (reference sequence). V gave up 5 bases and J gave up 5 bases; unmatched junction bases: 9. The CDR3 covers 15 residues. As DNA, the CDR3 is TGTGCCAGCAGTGGAAGGCGGGAGCAAAACAATGAGCAGTTCTTC. This translates into CASSGRREQNNEQFF.